This TCR beta chain emerged from a study of T-cell reconstitution after alpha-beta-depleted transplantation in children. General study points: T-cell counts and diversity at one year following transplant were attributed mainly to newly produced T cells.

This clonotype was found many times. What it binds is unknown. V lost 2 bases and J lost 5, with 12 bases in between. Germline lookup yields CDR1 KGHDR and CDR2 SFDVKD. The CDR3 contains 15 residues. Unique molecular identifiers were incorporated during preparation of the TCRbeta library. TCRdb recomputed calls from the PCR reads with MiXCR, one row per CDR3 protein. The sample has 250,000 to 300,000 distinct CDR3 sequences, over 7% seen once. The starting material was peripheral blood, obtained 360 days after TCRalphabeta/CD19-depleted stem cell transplant. This rearrangement joins TRBV24-1 to TRBJ1-5; D remains ambiguous. The receptor was derived from a female patient aged 2-10 years who had a stem cell transplant for Fanconi anemia, so the T cells may come from the graft donor. The CDR3 region has the DNA TGTGCCACCAGTGATTCGGGTTTTGGGGATCAGCCCCAGCATTTT. This sequence encodes CATSDSGFGDQPQHF.